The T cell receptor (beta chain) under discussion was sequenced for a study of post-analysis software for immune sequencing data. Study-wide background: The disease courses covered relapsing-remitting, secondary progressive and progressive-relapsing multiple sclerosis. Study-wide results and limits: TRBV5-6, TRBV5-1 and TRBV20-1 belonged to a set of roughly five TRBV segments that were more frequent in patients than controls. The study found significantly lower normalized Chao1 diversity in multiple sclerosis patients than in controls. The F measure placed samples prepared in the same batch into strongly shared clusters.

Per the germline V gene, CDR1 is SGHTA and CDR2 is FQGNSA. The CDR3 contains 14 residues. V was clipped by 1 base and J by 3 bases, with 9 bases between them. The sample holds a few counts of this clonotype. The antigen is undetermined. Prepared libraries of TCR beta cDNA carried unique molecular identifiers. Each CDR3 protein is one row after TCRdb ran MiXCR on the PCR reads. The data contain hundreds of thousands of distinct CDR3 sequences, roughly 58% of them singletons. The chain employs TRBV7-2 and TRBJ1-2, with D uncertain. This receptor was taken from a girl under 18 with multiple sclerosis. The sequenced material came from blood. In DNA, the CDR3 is TGTGCCAGCAGCTTAGATGGGGTTGACTATGGCTACACCTTC. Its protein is CASSLDGVDYGYTF.